The T cell receptor beta chain under discussion was sequenced for a study of T cell therapy after organ transplantation. Across the study: T cells were expanded 2 weeks with 30 CMV class I/II epitopes. Patients received a median of 1.92 x 10^8 CMV-specific T cells over 2 to 6 infusions. Long-term post-therapy samples: blood collected 20 to 29 weeks after completing therapy. Findings and limits, study-wide: Low CD8+ T cell yield possibly reduced coverage, hiding nonresponder expansions.

On this clone: The antigen is undetermined.

Time point described: 20-29 weeks after completion of therapy. Some clones are missing from TCRdb's copy, which holds only in-frame ones; the method was immunoSEQ multiplex PCR. The sample consists of fewer than 25,000 clones, 84% of them appearing once. This CDR3 spans 16 amino acids. With 2 bases removed from V and 4 bases from J, the gap between germline ends came to 17 bases. The V gene's germline CDR1 is MNHEY and CDR2 SVGAGI. The source material was CD8+ T cells from blood, sampled after autologous CMV-specific T cell therapy. The chain links TRBV6-5 to TRBJ2-5; D perhaps matches TRBD1 (7 bases). This receptor was obtained from a human patient who had received a solid organ transplant and had CMV disease. Part of the T cell pool may stem from the graft donor. The CDR3 loop reads CASSYDPGGGGETQYF. The DNA of the CDR3 is TGTGCCAGCAGTTACGACCCAGGGGGAGGAGGAGAGACCCAGTACTTC.